Listed below are T cell receptor beta chains from one sample, sequenced in a study of blood T cell repertoires in COVID-19. Using immunoSEQ multiplex PCR, the repertoire was profiled, and TCRdb retains in-frame clones only, with some absent. The sample holds 250,000 or so clones; 90% are singletons and the top ten take roughly 4%. Sequencing was done on a sample of PBMCs or T cells enriched from blood (not recorded which). The receptors come from a woman aged 30 to 39 with acute COVID-19. Each CDR3 is given with its conserved first and last residue.

v_gene: TRBV6-2/TRBV6-3; CDR3aa: CASSLTGTGYNEQFF
v_gene: TRBV3-1/TRBV3-2; CDR3aa: CASSHGTSGYEQYF
v_gene: TRBV18; CDR3aa: CASSPGLASEVDEQYF
v_gene: TRBV27; CDR3aa: CAYHGTGHIHSGNTIYF
v_gene: TRBV19; CDR3aa: CASSPSGTGSYEQYF
v_gene: TRBV2; CDR3aa: CASTGTSGSSDTQYF
v_gene: TRBV11-1; CDR3aa: CASSPLAGGPKTQYF
v_gene: TRBV16; CDR3aa: CASSQSYKGLELDTQYF
v_gene: TRBV5-4; CDR3aa: CASSLYPETGVRTDTQYF
v_gene: TRBV4-2; CDR3aa: CASSQGGQGIQPQHF
v_gene: TRBV4-2; CDR3aa: CASSQAPLGGDNEKLFF
v_gene: TRBV6-1; CDR3aa: CASSEVAGETDTQYF
v_gene: TRBV27; CDR3aa: CASSSGQGYMNTEAFF
v_gene: TRBV7-9; CDR3aa: CASRARGGNSPLHF
v_gene: TRBV24-1; CDR3aa: CATSAGRADTQYF
v_gene: TRBV19; CDR3aa: CASSTAGFKFF
v_gene: TRBV7-2; CDR3aa: CASRSGLAVSSTDTQYF
v_gene: TRBV7-3; CDR3aa: CASSSDSSSYNEQFF
v_gene: TRBV25-1; CDR3aa: CASSDSADTQYF
v_gene: TRBV6-5; CDR3aa: CASQPGGTRYGYTF
v_gene: TRBV27; CDR3aa: CASSSLETSRKRTGEQYF
v_gene: TRBV3-1/TRBV3-2; CDR3aa: CASSQDGLAGASTDTQYF
v_gene: TRBV3-1/TRBV3-2; CDR3aa: CASSQGTSGPQETQYF
v_gene: TRBV11-2; CDR3aa: CASSSGLATDTQYF
v_gene: TRBV6-5; CDR3aa: CASSYGSGGTEAFF